Below, 13 T cell receptor beta chains from the same sample are listed, as sequenced in a study of coeliac disease. Assay: immunoSEQ multiplex PCR; the TCRdb copy retains only in-frame clones and omits some. The table includes around 1,700 clones, around 66% detected once. The sample comprised lymphocytes from the gut lamina propria. Every receptor here comes from a human donor without celiac disease.

The V and J genes are TRBV9 and TRBJ2-1, with TRBD2 matching 7 bases. With V trimmed by 4 bases and J by 2 bases, 6 bases remained unmatched. The CDR3 runs to 15 residues. Germline V CDR1 and CDR2: SGDLS, YYNGEE. The CDR3 region has the DNA TGTGCCAGCAGCCCGCGGGAGAGGACCTACAATGAGCAGTTCTTC. It encodes CASSPRERTYNEQFF.

The chain is built from TRBV6-8 and TRBJ2-3, with TRBD2 matching 8 bases. From germline, CDR1 is MNHGY and CDR2 SAAAGT. V lost 7 bases to trimming and J lost 5 bases; unmatched junction nucleotides: 5. This CDR3 contains 13 residues. The DNA for the CDR3 is TGTGCCAGCATCGGGACTAGTGGAGATACGCAGTATTTT. It is translated as CASIGTSGDTQYF.

The chain recombines TRBV4-1 with TRBJ2-7; 10 bases match TRBD2. The CDR3 totals 15 residues. The ends lost 3 bases at V and 3 bases at J; junction bases unmatched: 5. The germline CDR1 and CDR2 sequences are MGHRA and YSYEKL. The CDR3 reads CASSQLAGEFYEQYF. The CDR3 bases are TGCGCCAGCAGCCAGCTAGCGGGAGAGTTCTACGAGCAGTACTTC.

The chain joins TRBV7-9 to TRBJ1-1; TRBD1 matches at 9 bases. In germline, CDR1 is SEHNR, CDR2 FQNEAQ (reference sequence). The CDR3 runs 15 residues. Trimming at V came to 6 bases and at J to 4 bases, leaving 9 bases not matched to a gene. The CDR3 spells CASSPSGQGFTEAFF. The CDR3 DNA reads as TGTGCCAGCAGTCCTAGTGGACAGGGGTTCACTGAAGCTTTCTTT.

V and J are TRBV10-3 and TRBJ2-3; 10 nucleotides match TRBD2. Trimming at V came to 2 bases and at J to 0 bases, leaving 8 bases not matched to a gene. This CDR3 has 18 amino acids. The germline V gene has CDR1 ENHRY and CDR2 SYGVKD. This chain's CDR3 is CAISEGTLAGASTDTQYF. CDR3 coding DNA: TGTGCCATCAGTGAGGGTACCCTAGCGGGAGCTAGCACAGATACGCAGTATTTT.

The gene calls are TRBV27 and TRBJ2-1; 13 bases map to TRBD2. The CDR3 is 16 residues long. Germline trimming cut 2 bases from V and 4 bases from J; bases unmatched to any gene: 2. Germline-derived CDR1 and CDR2 are MNHEY and SMNVEV (reference sequence). The CDR3 nucleotides are TGTGCCAGCAGTTTAAGGACTAGCGGGGGTTACAATGAGCAGTTCTTC. Translating gives CASSLRTSGGYNEQFF.

The chain has TRBV5-8 and TRBJ2-7; a weak D match, TRBD1 (5 bases). V was pared by 0 bases and J by 5 bases, with 12 bases between. This CDR3 has 14 amino acids. Germline V gene lookup returns CDR1 SGHTS and CDR2 YDEGEE. The CDR3 sequence is CASSLGRQGHEQYF. The CDR3 DNA is TGTGCCAGCAGCTTGGGCCGCCAGGGCCACGAGCAGTACTTC.

The genes are TRBV28 and TRBJ1-4, with D unclear. Trimming cost V 3 bases and J 2 bases, with 13 bases left between them. The germline gives CDR1 MDHEN, CDR2 SYDVKM. This CDR3 has 16 amino acids. For the CDR3, the DNA is TGTGCCAGCAGTTTTTTCGGGGAGCGCACTAATGAAAAACTGTTTTTT. Protein: CASSFFGERTNEKLFF.

The rearrangement links TRBV6-1 to TRBJ2-7, with 9 bases fitting TRBD1. The CDR3 has 14 amino acids. CDR1 is MNHNS and CDR2 is SASEGT in the germline V gene. Trimming cost V 6 bases and J 9 bases; bases outside gene matches: 12. CDR3 in DNA: TGTGCCAGCAGCATCCCGGGACAGGGAACGGGGCAGTACTTC. Protein product: CASSIPGQGTGQYF.

The V call is TRBV19, the J call TRBJ1-3, with TRBD1 matching over 8 bases. This CDR3 contains 14 residues. The germline gives CDR1 LNHDA, CDR2 SQIVND (reference sequence). The trim removed 9 bases at V and 0 bases at J, leaving 4 bases unmatched. The CDR3 here is CASRGQHSGNTIYF. The CDR3 DNA reads as TGTGCCAGCAGGGGGCAGCACTCTGGAAACACCATATATTTT.

The rearrangement uses TRBV7-6 and TRBJ2-1; no firm D call. The CDR3 covers 15 residues. Germline CDR1 and CDR2: SGHVS and FNYEAQ. V lost 6 bases and J 0 bases, leaving 12 bases between the germline ends. CDR3 sequence: CASSSTVYSYNEQFF. As DNA, the CDR3 is TGTGCCAGCAGTTCCACAGTTTACTCCTACAATGAGCAGTTCTTC. The entire variable domain, with the rest obtained from reference TRBV7-6 and TRBJ2-1, is as follows: GAGVSQSPRYKVTKRGQDVALRCDPISGHVSLYWYRQALGQGPEFLTYFNYEAQQDKSGLPNDRFSAERPEGSISTLTIQRTEQRDSAMYRCASSSTVYSYNEQFFGPGTRLTVL.

The genes are TRBV7-2 and TRBJ2-5; no reliable D call. The V gene lost 5 bases and the J gene lost 4 bases, with 11 bases spanning the gap. Per the germline V gene, CDR1 is SGHTA and CDR2 is FQGNSA. This CDR3 is 13 amino acids long. The DNA for the CDR3 is TGTGCCAGCAGCGCCATTGCTATAGAGACCCAGTACTTC. This codes for CASSAIAIETQYF.

The rearrangement joins TRBV19 to TRBJ1-3; TRBD1 might be the D (5 bases). V lost 9 bases and J lost 0, with 12 bases in between. Germline CDR1 reads LNHDA; CDR2 reads SQIVND (reference sequence). This CDR3 region has 14 residues. The CDR3 here is CASADSHSGNTIYF. The DNA of the CDR3 is TGTGCCAGCGCCGACAGCCACTCTGGAAACACCATATATTTT.